This T cell receptor beta chain was sequenced in a study of blood T cell repertoires in COVID-19. The V and J ends lost 6 bases and 0 bases respectively, with 15 bases between them. The CDR3 runs to 16 residues. Germline V gene sequence: CDR1 LGHDT, CDR2 YNNKEL (reference sequence). TCRdb's table, derived via immunoSEQ multiplex PCR, lists solely in-frame clones and lacks some. The sample gives under 300,000 clones, around nine tenths of which show up once; more than 6.5% is in the top ten. This clone occurred a few times. The sample taken for sequencing was peripheral blood. This receptor was taken from a woman in her 70s with active or convalescent COVID-19. The J gene is TRBJ2-1, the V gene TRBV3-1 (or the pseudogene TRBV3-2); the D is unclear. The CDR3, as DNA: TGTGCCAGCAGTCGTTACTCTAGGAGCTCCTACAATGAGCAGTTCTTC. Translation gives CASSRYSRSSYNEQFF.